Listed below are T cell receptor beta chains from one sample, sequenced in a study of blood T cell repertoires in COVID-19. Assay: immunoSEQ multiplex PCR; the TCRdb copy retains only in-frame clones and omits some. The data contain under 350,000 clones, just over 85% of them seen just once; the ten biggest clones take up 3.5% to 4.5%. Sequenced material: PBMCs or T cells enriched from blood (not recorded which). All receptors derive from a woman aged 40 to 50 with acute COVID-19. CDR3s include the opening cysteine and the closing phenylalanine or tryptophan. A D gene is named only where the DNA matches it firmly. Clone size is given for some rows only: seen once, a few or many times, or a class if the clone is expanded.

len | j_gene | v_gene | abundance | d_gene | CDR3nt | CDR3aa
13 | TRBJ2-3 | TRBV10-3 | NA | TRBD2 | TGTGCCACCCGGACTAGAACCACAGATACGCAGTATTTT | CATRTRTTDTQYF
14 | TRBJ2-1 | TRBV10-3 | NA | NA | TGTGCCATGGGAGTGGGAGAGGCCTACAATGAGCAGTTCTTC | CAMGVGEAYNEQFF
14 | TRBJ1-6 | TRBV19 | NA | NA | TGTGCCAGTAGTGTACAGGGTCGGGATTCACCCCTCCACTTT | CASSVQGRDSPLHF
12 | TRBJ2-3 | TRBV4-3 | NA | NA | TGCGCCAGCAGCCAAGGGGCGGGTACGCAGTATTTT | CASSQGAGTQYF
13 | TRBJ2-7 | TRBV7-2 | NA | TRBD2 | TGTGCCAGCAGACCTAGCGGAGACTACGAGCAGTACTTC | CASRPSGDYEQYF
14 | TRBJ1-5 | TRBV5-1 | NA | NA | TGCGCCAGCAGCTTGGATACAGGGAATCAGCCCCAGCATTTT | CASSLDTGNQPQHF
15 | TRBJ1-2 | TRBV15 | once | TRBD1 | TGTGCCACCAGCAGCAGGGCGGGGACAGTATATGGCTACACCTTC | CATSSRAGTVYGYTF
16 | TRBJ2-2 | TRBV7-9 | NA | NA | TGTGCCAGCAGCTTGATGAGACGGGGTAACACCGGGGAGCTGTTTTTT | CASSLMRRGNTGELFF
17 | TRBJ1-4 | TRBV27 | NA | NA | TGTGCCAGCAGTTTCGGACGTATAAGGGGTTCTAGGGAAAAACTGTTTTTT | CASSFGRIRGSREKLFF
15 | TRBJ2-3 | TRBV5-6 | NA | NA | TGTGCCAGCAGCCCCCGGGCGGGGCATGAAGATACGCAGTATTTT | CASSPRAGHEDTQYF
12 | TRBJ1-1 | TRBV7-2 | once | NA | TGTGCCAGCAGCTTCCAGCGGACTGAAGCTTTCTTT | CASSFQRTEAFF
22 | TRBJ2-3 | TRBV29-1 | NA | TRBD2 | TGCAGCGTTGGGGGGGAGCGGGAGGGCCCTCTCGGTTTTATAGGCGGCACAGATACGCAGTATTTT | CSVGGEREGPLGFIGGTDTQYF
16 | TRBJ2-1 | TRBV7-2 | NA | NA | TGTGCCAGCAGCTTAGCGAGGGACGGACTATACAATGAGCAGTTCTTC | CASSLARDGLYNEQFF
15 | TRBJ2-2 | TRBV7-3 | NA | NA | TGTGCCAGCAGCTTAAGACAGATGAACACCGGGGAGCTGTTTTTT | CASSLRQMNTGELFF
16 | TRBJ1-6 | TRBV3-1/TRBV3-2 | NA | NA | TGTGCCAGCAGCCTGATCCGGGGGGGCTATAATTCACCCCTCCACTTT | CASSLIRGGYNSPLHF
17 | TRBJ2-7 | TRBV19 | NA | NA | TGTGCCAGTAGTACCACGAAGCCCCGGGAATGTCTTTACGAGCAGTACTTC | CASSTTKPRECLYEQYF
14 | TRBJ2-7 | TRBV28 | NA | TRBD2 | TGTGCCATACAAGCGGGAGAGGGGTCCTACGAGCAGTACTTC | CAIQAGEGSYEQYF
15 | TRBJ1-1 | TRBV18 | NA | NA | TGTGCCAGCTCACCGGACAGCGCTATGAACACTGAAGCTTTCTTT | CASSPDSAMNTEAFF
14 | TRBJ2-3 | TRBV7-2 | NA | TRBD2 | TGTGCCATCTCCCAGGGACTAGCCAGGGATACGCAGTATTTT | CAISQGLARDTQYF
14 | TRBJ2-5 | TRBV29-1 | NA | TRBD1 | TGCAGCGGCGGACAGGGTGGGACAATGGAGACCCAGTACTTC | CSGGQGGTMETQYF
13 | TRBJ2-5 | TRBV6-2/TRBV6-3 | NA | NA | TGTGCCAGCAGTTACCAGGCAAAAGAGACCCAGTACTTC | CASSYQAKETQYF
16 | TRBJ2-1 | TRBV15 | NA | TRBD2 | TGTGCCACCGGCCCCGGGACTAGCGGGATCTACAATGAGCAGTTCTTC | CATGPGTSGIYNEQFF
16 | TRBJ2-2 | TRBV24-1 | NA | NA | TGTGCCACCAGTGATGACAGCAAATCGAACACCGGGGAGCTGTTTTTT | CATSDDSKSNTGELFF
15 | TRBJ1-2 | TRBV9 | NA | TRBD1 | TGTGCCAGCAGCCCGCGGGACAGGTCGTACTATGGCTACACCTTC | CASSPRDRSYYGYTF
14 | TRBJ1-6 | TRBV6-4 | NA | TRBD1 | TGTGCCAGCAGTAAGGACAGGGAGAATTCACCCCTCCACTTT | CASSKDRENSPLHF